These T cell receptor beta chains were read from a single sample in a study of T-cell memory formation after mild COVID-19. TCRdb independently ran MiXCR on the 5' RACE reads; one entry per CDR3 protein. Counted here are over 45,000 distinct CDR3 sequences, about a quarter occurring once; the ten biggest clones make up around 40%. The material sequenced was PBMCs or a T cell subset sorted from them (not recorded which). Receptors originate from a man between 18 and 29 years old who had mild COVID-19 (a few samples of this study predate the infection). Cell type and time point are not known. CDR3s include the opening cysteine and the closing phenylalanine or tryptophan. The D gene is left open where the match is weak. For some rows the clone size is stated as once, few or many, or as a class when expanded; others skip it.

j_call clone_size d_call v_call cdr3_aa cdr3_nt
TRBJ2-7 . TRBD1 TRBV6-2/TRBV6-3 CASSPAPRDRFFSYEQYF TGTGCCAGCAGTCCAGCGCCCCGGGACAGATTCTTCTCCTACGAGCAGTACTTC
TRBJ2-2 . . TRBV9 CASSGPEGAGELFF TGTGCCAGCAGCGGTCCGGAGGGGGCCGGGGAGCTGTTTTTT
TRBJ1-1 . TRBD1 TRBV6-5 CASSYSPDAGGANTEAFF TGTGCCAGCAGTTACTCACCAGACGCAGGGGGCGCGAACACTGAAGCTTTCTTT
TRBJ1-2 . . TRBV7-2 CASSLAQANYGYTF TGTGCCAGCAGCTTAGCCCAGGCCAACTATGGCTACACCTTC
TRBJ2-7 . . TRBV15 CATSIPGVPYEQYF TGTGCCACCAGCATTCCAGGGGTGCCCTACGAGCAGTACTTC
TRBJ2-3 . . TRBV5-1 CASSLDGRQRPSADTQYF TGCGCCAGCAGCTTGGATGGGCGGCAGCGGCCCTCCGCAGATACGCAGTATTTT
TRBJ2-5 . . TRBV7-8 CASSLGVAGRGLKTQYF TGTGCCAGCAGCTTAGGTGTGGCGGGGCGCGGTTTGAAGACCCAGTACTTC
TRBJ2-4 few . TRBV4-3 CASSQGRGLDIQYF TGCGCCAGCAGCCAAGGCAGAGGCCTAGACATTCAGTACTTC
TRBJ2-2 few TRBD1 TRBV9 CASREQGANTGELFF TGTGCCAGCAGGGAACAGGGGGCGAACACCGGGGAGCTGTTTTTT
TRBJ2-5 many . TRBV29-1 CSAPEGETQYF TGCAGCGCCCCAGAGGGGGAGACCCAGTACTTC
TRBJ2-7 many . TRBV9 CASSATEGITREQYF TGTGCCAGCAGCGCTACCGAGGGGATAACTCGGGAGCAGTACTTC
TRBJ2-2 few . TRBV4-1 CASSQEKVDVHTGELFF TGCGCCAGCAGCCAAGAAAAGGTAGACGTGCACACCGGGGAGCTGTTTTTT
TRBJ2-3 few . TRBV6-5 CASSSTDTQYF TGTGCCAGCAGTTCCACAGATACGCAGTATTTT
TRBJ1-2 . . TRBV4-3 CASSQGTDQVRGYTF TGCGCCAGCAGCCAAGGCACCGACCAGGTCAGGGGCTACACCTTC
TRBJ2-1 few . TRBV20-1 CSARDLLGTPVHNEQFF TGCAGTGCTAGAGATCTCCTGGGGACACCTGTTCACAATGAGCAGTTCTTC
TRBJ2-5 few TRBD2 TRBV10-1 CASSGLAQETQYF TGCGCCAGCAGTGGACTAGCCCAAGAGACCCAGTACTTC
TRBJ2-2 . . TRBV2 CASLGTDTGELFF TGTGCCAGCCTCGGGACGGACACCGGGGAGCTGTTTTTT
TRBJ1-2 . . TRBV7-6 CASSASGHGYTF TGTGCCAGCAGCGCCTCCGGCCATGGCTACACCTTC
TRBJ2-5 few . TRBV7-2 CASSFGQTQYF TGTGCCAGCAGCTTTGGCCAGACCCAGTACTTC
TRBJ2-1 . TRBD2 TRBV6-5 CASSSGGGAYNEQFF TGTGCCAGCAGTTCCGGGGGGGGCGCCTACAATGAGCAGTTCTTC
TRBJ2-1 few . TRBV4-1 CASSLSSGPYKGNEQFF TGCGCCAGCAGCCTTAGCTCTGGTCCTTATAAGGGCAATGAGCAGTTCTTC
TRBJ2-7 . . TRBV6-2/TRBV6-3 CASSYAGPYEQYF TGTGCCAGCAGTTACGCCGGACCCTACGAGCAGTACTTC
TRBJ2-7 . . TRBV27 CASSLGTEYEQYF TGTGCCAGCAGTCTGGGAACGGAATACGAGCAGTACTTC
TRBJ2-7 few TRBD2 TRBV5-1 CASSLTSGTSYEQYF TGCGCCAGCAGCCTGACTAGCGGGACTTCCTACGAGCAGTACTTC
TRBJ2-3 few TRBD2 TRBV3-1 CASSQSGTSPDTQYF TGTGCCAGCAGCCAATCCGGGACTAGCCCGGATACGCAGTATTTT
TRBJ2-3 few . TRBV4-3 CASSQEAGYSTDTQYF TGCGCCAGCAGCCAAGAGGCTGGGTATAGCACAGATACGCAGTATTTT
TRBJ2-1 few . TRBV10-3 CAISERVGTLQFF TGTGCCATCAGTGAGAGAGTCGGGACTTTACAGTTCTTC
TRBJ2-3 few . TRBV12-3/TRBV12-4 CASNSETSTDTQYF TGTGCCAGCAATAGCGAGACTAGCACAGATACGCAGTATTTT
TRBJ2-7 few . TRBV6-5 CASSYPSPGHHGAYEQYF TGTGCCAGCAGTTACCCAAGCCCGGGACACCACGGGGCCTACGAGCAGTACTTC
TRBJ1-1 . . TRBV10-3 CAIEKDENTEAFF TGTGCCATCGAGAAAGATGAGAACACTGAAGCTTTCTTT
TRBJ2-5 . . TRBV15 CATSTSGVDLRETQYF TGTGCCACCAGCACTTCCGGGGTTGATCTAAGGGAGACCCAGTACTTC
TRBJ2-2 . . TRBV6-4 CASSGEDTGELFF TGTGCCAGCAGTGGAGAGGACACCGGGGAGCTGTTTTTT
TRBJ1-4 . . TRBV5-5 CASSLVARGREKLFF TGTGCCAGCAGCTTGGTAGCCAGGGGACGTGAAAAACTGTTTTTT
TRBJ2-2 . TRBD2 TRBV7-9 CASSPGGRGTGELFF TGTGCCAGCAGCCCGGGAGGGCGGGGCACCGGGGAGCTGTTTTTT
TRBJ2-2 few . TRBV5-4 CASSLAVPGELFF TGTGCCAGCAGCTTGGCTGTCCCAGGGGAGCTGTTTTTT
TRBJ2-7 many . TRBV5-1 CASSLRIGTYEQYF TGCGCCAGCAGCTTGAGAATAGGAACCTACGAGCAGTACTTC
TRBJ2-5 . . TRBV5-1 CASSLNRVSKETQYF TGCGCCAGCAGCTTGAATCGTGTCAGTAAAGAGACCCAGTACTTC
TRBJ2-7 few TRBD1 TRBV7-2 CASSQRDSSYEQYF TGTGCCAGCAGCCAAAGGGACAGCTCCTACGAGCAGTACTTC
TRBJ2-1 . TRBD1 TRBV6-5 CASSGDRGEQFF TGTGCCAGCAGTGGGGACAGGGGTGAGCAGTTCTTC
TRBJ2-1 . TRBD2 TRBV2 CASSDRSGGYNEQFF TGTGCCAGCAGTGACCGGTCGGGGGGGTACAATGAGCAGTTCTTC
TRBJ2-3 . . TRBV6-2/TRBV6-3 CASSYSTADTQYF TGTGCCAGCAGTTACTCCACAGCTGATACGCAGTATTTT
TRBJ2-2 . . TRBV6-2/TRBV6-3 CASSWYIFTGELFF TGTGCCAGCAGTTGGTACATCTTCACCGGGGAGCTGTTTTTT
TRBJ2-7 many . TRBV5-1 CASSPEPLPGGYYEQYF TGCGCCAGCAGTCCCGAACCACTTCCGGGTGGATACTACGAGCAGTACTTC
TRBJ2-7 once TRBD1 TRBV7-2 CASSVTGGLSSYEQYF TGTGCCAGCAGCGTTACAGGGGGCCTTAGCTCCTACGAGCAGTACTTC
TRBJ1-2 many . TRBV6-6 CASSSHRDLRRDYGYTF TGTGCCAGCAGTTCCCACCGGGACCTCAGAAGGGACTATGGCTACACCTTC
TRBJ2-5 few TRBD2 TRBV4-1 CASSQGGGLQETQYF TGCGCCAGCAGCCAAGGTGGGGGACTACAAGAGACCCAGTACTTC
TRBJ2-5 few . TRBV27 CASRGGRETQYF TGTGCCAGCAGGGGGGGCCGGGAGACCCAGTACTTC